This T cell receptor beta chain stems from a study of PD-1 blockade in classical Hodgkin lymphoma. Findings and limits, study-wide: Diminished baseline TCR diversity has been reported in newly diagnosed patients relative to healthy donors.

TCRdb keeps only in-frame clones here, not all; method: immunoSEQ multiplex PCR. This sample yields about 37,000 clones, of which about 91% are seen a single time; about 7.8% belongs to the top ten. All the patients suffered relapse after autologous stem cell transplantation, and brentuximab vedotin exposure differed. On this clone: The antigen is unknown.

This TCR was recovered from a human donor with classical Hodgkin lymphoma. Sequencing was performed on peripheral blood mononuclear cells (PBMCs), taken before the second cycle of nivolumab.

In DNA form, the CDR3 reads TGTGCCAGCAGTCTAACAGGGGGGCACGAGCAGTACTTC. Translation gives CASSLTGGHEQYF. The J gene is TRBJ2-7, the V gene TRBV6-1, with 8 bases matching TRBD1. Germline-derived CDR1 and CDR2 are MNHNS and SASEGT. The V and J ends lost 5 bases and 5 bases, in that order; junction bases with no gene match: 5. This CDR3 has 13 amino acids.